Presented here are 26 T cell receptor beta chains from one specimen sequenced in a study of human T cells and chemical hapten exposure. Time point indicated: pre-sensitization, week 0. Treatment denoted: therapeutic diphenylcyclopropenone sensitization with weekly scalp DPC. TCRdb passed the RACE reads through MiXCR, listing each CDR3 protein once. The sample includes about 380,000 distinct CDR3 sequences, 4.5% to 6% of them seen just once. This specimen was whole blood, taken in connection with sensitization to the hapten diphenylcyclopropenone (DPC). Source of these receptors: a woman between 50 and 59 years old with alopecia areata. Some clones in this sample may be carry-over from other donors' samples.

This clonotype was counted only a few times. The J gene is TRBJ2-3, the V gene TRBV11-2; D assignment may be TRBD1 or TRBD2 (7 bases each). The CDR3 runs 16 residues. CDR1 SGHAT and CDR2 FQNNGV come from the germline V gene. Trimming left V 7 bases short and J 4 bases short, with 21 bases between. CDR3 in DNA: TGTGCCAGCACCACAGGGGACTACAGGGGTGCAGATACGCAGTATTTT. Its protein product is CASTTGDYRGADTQYF.

The CDR3, as DNA: TGTGCCAGCAGCTTGCATGTTAGTTATAGGCGGGCGTACACAGATACGCAGTATTTT. Protein sequence: CASSLHVSYRRAYTDTQYF. This rearrangement joins TRBV5-6 to TRBJ2-3; maybe TRBD2 (5 bases). The CDR3 runs to 19 residues. Deletions cut 1 base from V and 2 bases from J, with 23 bases between. Germline loops: CDR1 SGHDT, CDR2 YYEEEE.

The V and J genes are TRBV4-3 and TRBJ2-7, with D perhaps matching TRBD2 (6 bases). Germline V lookup: CDR1 LGHNA, CDR2 YSLEER. V was trimmed by 8 bases and J by 7 bases, leaving 15 bases between them. The CDR3 totals 12 residues. CDR3 bases: TGCGCCAGCGTAACTGGGGGGAAAGAGCAGTACTTC. It is translated as CASVTGGKEQYF.

In its sample, this clonotype was seen many times. The chain uses TRBV29-1 and TRBJ2-2; TRBD2 matches at 8 bases. Germline values: CDR1 SQVTM, CDR2 ANQGSEA. CDR3 length: 14 amino acids. J gave up 4 bases and V 7 bases, and 8 bases lay outside the gene matches. CDR3 amino acids: CSAGRGGPTGELFF. As DNA, the CDR3 is TGCAGCGCCGGTCGGGGGGGCCCCACCGGGGAGCTGTTTTTT.

This clonotype was detected ten times or more. The genes are TRBV6-5 and TRBJ2-7, with D uncertain. The CDR3 is made up of 14 amino acids. Trimming stripped 0 bases from V and 2 bases from J, with 8 bases between. Germline assignment: CDR1 MNHEY and CDR2 SVGAGI. The CDR3 coding sequence is TGTGCCAGCAGTTACTCTTATGGTGCCTACGAGCAGTACTTC. It codes for CASSYSYGAYEQYF.

Details on this clonotype: Given a much more abundant clone one base away, this may be a read error. The gene calls are TRBV19 and TRBJ2-2; 9 nucleotides match TRBD1. CDR3 size: 14 residues. Germline CDR1 LNHDA, CDR2 SQIVND (reference sequence). This CDR3 is CASGGQGLGGELSF. The CDR3 nucleotides read TGTGCCAGTGGAGGACAGGGGCTTGGCGGGGAGCTGTCTTTT.

On this clonotype: One end of the junction varies from germline; a read error may be responsible. This rearrangement joins TRBV5-1 to TRBJ2-3, with 7 bases identical to TRBD2. CDR1 is SGHRS and CDR2 is YFSETQ in the germline V gene. CDR3 length equals 15 residues. This CDR3 is CTSSLRGLPTDTQYF. The CDR3 region has the DNA TGCACCAGCAGCTTGAGGGGACTACCCACAGATACGCAGTATTTT.

This clonotype was observed at least ten times. The rearrangement joins TRBV6-1 to TRBJ2-3, with TRBD2 matching 13 bases. The ends lost 0 bases at V and 4 bases at J; junction bases unmatched: 10. This CDR3 has 19 residues. Per the germline V gene, CDR1 is MNHNS and CDR2 is SASEGT. In DNA form, the CDR3 reads TGTGCCAGCAGTGAAGCTACTAGCGGGGGGGCCGTGTTTGCAGATACGCAGTATTTT. It translates to CASSEATSGGAVFADTQYF.

This clonotype showed up just a few times. This chain connects TRBV12-3 or TRBV12-4 to TRBJ1-2; TRBD1 matches 10 bases. This CDR3 region has 14 residues. J gave up 11 bases and V 5 bases, and 11 bases lay outside the gene matches. The CDR3 bases are TGTGCCAGCAGTCCCGACAGGGGGCTTGAGTGGTACACCTTC. Amino acid sequence: CASSPDRGLEWYTF.

This clonotype was picked up many times. The chain joins TRBV12-3 or TRBV12-4 to TRBJ2-1; 11 bases match TRBD2. The CDR3 loop spans 15 amino acids. V shed 5 bases and J 10 bases; nucleotides not matched to a gene: 10. The CDR3 bases are TGTGCCAGCAGTAGACTAGCGGGGTCCCGGAGGGAGCAGTTCTTC. This codes for CASSRLAGSRREQFF.

This CDR3 reads CASSQVGRGAFF. The CDR3 region has the DNA TGCGCCAGCAGCCAAGTTGGGCGGGGAGCTTTCTTT. V and J are TRBV4-1 and TRBJ1-1, with D unclear. Per germline, CDR1 MGHRA and CDR2 YSYEKL. This CDR3 contains 12 residues. V was shortened by 1 base and J by 10 bases, with 10 bases between the two germline ends.

This clonotype was observed many times. The V gene is TRBV20-1, the J gene TRBJ2-1, with D tentatively TRBD1 (5 bases). The V gene's germline CDR1 is DFQATT and CDR2 SNEGSKA (reference sequence). Trimming took off 0 bases at V and 10 bases at J, with 13 bases between the two ends. The CDR3 consists of 13 residues. The CDR3: CSARDGLKGEQFF. The CDR3 DNA sequence: TGCAGTGCTAGAGATGGTTTGAAGGGGGAGCAGTTCTTC.

The J gene is TRBJ2-6, the V gene TRBV10-3; TRBD2 aligns across 7 bases. With 1 base clipped from V and 3 bases from J, the junction kept 6 bases outside the gene matches. This CDR3 is built from 17 residues. Germline V lookup: CDR1 ENHRY, CDR2 SYGVKD. The CDR3 nucleotides read TGTGCCATCAGTGAGTTATGGAGCGGGGATGGGGCCAACGTCCTGACTTTC. Protein sequence: CAISELWSGDGANVLTF.

The rearrangement uses TRBV27 and TRBJ2-1; 10 bases fit TRBD2. There are 15 residues in the CDR3. Germline trimming cut 3 bases from V and 4 bases from J; bases unmatched to any gene: 3. CDR1 is MNHEY and CDR2 is SMNVEV in the germline V gene (reference sequence). CDR3 amino acids: CASSFLAGEYNEQFF. For the CDR3, the DNA is TGTGCCAGCAGTTTCCTAGCGGGGGAATACAATGAGCAGTTCTTC.

This clonotype showed up just a few times. V and J are TRBV20-1 and TRBJ2-7, with D maybe TRBD1 (6 bases). In germline, CDR1 is DFQATT, CDR2 SNEGSKA (reference sequence). CDR3 length: 17 amino acids. Deletions cut 0 bases from V and 4 bases from J, with 22 bases between. CDR3 protein: CSARDRRRGRGEYEQYF. CDR3 coding DNA: TGCAGTGCTAGAGATCGGCGTCGGGGCAGGGGAGAGTACGAGCAGTACTTC.

There are many counts of this clonotype. The J gene is TRBJ2-5, the V gene TRBV7-8; D is uncertain. Between the trimmed V and J ends, which lost 3 bases and 1 base, there was a span of 6 bases. The CDR3 totals 13 residues. Germline V gene lookup returns CDR1 SGHVS and CDR2 FQNEAQ. Here the CDR3 reads CASSFDIQETQYF. DNA for the CDR3: TGTGCCAGCAGCTTCGACATCCAAGAGACCCAGTACTTC.

In this sample, this clonotype turned up many times. The V gene is TRBV4-1, the J gene TRBJ2-3; no clear D gene. The CDR3 is made up of 14 amino acids. Germline CDR1 is MGHRA and CDR2 is YSYEKL. Between the trimmed V and J ends, which lost 1 base and 2 bases, there was a span of 7 bases. CDR3 DNA: TGCGCCAGCAGCCAAGGCGGTCCCACAGATACGCAGTATTTT. Translation: CASSQGGPTDTQYF.

This clonotype was observed a handful of times. The chain employs TRBV14 and TRBJ2-3; a possible D gene is TRBD1 (5 bases). The CDR3 totals 15 residues. Deletions cut 5 bases from V and 0 bases from J, with 12 bases between. In germline, CDR1 is SGHDN, CDR2 FVKESK. CDR3 nucleotides: TGTGCCAGCAGCAACCAGGGAACTAGCACAGATACGCAGTATTTT. It is translated as CASSNQGTSTDTQYF. Filled out from reference TRBV14 and TRBJ2-3, the complete variable domain reads EAGVTQFPSHSVIEKGQTVTLRCDPISGHDNLYWYRRVMGKEIKFLLHFVKESKQDESGMPNNRFLAERTGGTYSTLKVQPAELEDSGVYFCASSNQGTSTDTQYFGPGTRLTVL.

This clonotype was detected ten times or more. The CDR3 sequence is CASSEAPAQEQFF. The CDR3 DNA reads TGTGCCAGCAGTGAAGCCCCAGCGCAGGAGCAGTTCTTC. The rearrangement joins TRBV2 to TRBJ2-1; the D is unclear. This CDR3 has 13 residues. Looked up from germline, CDR1 is SNHLY and CDR2 is FYNNEI. The V gene lost 0 bases and the J gene lost 10 bases, with 10 bases spanning the gap.

This clonotype was counted many times. V gene TRBV12-3 or TRBV12-4 combines with J gene TRBJ2-1, with 8 nucleotides matching TRBD1. Trimming took 10 bases from V and 8 from J; bases not matched to a gene: 16. The CDR3 has 15 amino acids. This CDR3 is CATFSGGEIWDEQFF. CDR3 DNA sequence: TGTGCCACGTTCTCAGGGGGCGAAATTTGGGATGAGCAGTTCTTC.

The chain couples TRBV20-1 to TRBJ1-4; D remains ambiguous. Germline CDR1 is DFQATT and CDR2 is SNEGSKA (reference sequence). The CDR3 covers 11 residues. Trimming took off 6 bases at V and 8 bases at J, with 10 bases between the two ends. CDR3 in DNA: TGCAGTGCCCCATCGAGGGAAAAACTGTTTTTT. It specifies CSAPSREKLFF.

In its sample, this clonotype was seen many times. The genes are TRBV7-9 and TRBJ2-5, with 9 positions matching TRBD2. V shed 5 bases and J 4 bases; nucleotides not matched to a gene: 2. The CDR3 runs 13 residues. Germline V CDR1 and CDR2: SEHNR, FQNEAQ (reference sequence). The CDR3: CASSRAGGETQYF. The CDR3 DNA follows: TGTGCCAGCAGCCGAGCGGGGGGAGAGACCCAGTACTTC.

This clonotype was counted many times. This chain uses TRBV28 with TRBJ1-2; 10 bases match TRBD1. Trimming at V came to 3 bases and at J to 1 base, leaving 14 bases not matched to a gene. The CDR3 consists of 19 residues. CDR1 and CDR2 (germline): MDHEN, SYDVKM. Written as DNA, the CDR3 is TGTGCCAGCAGTTTTCCCCGCCGGGACAGGGGCCCTATTAACTATGGCTACACCTTC. Translated: CASSFPRRDRGPINYGYTF.

This chain connects TRBV29-1 to TRBJ1-2, with D hard to call. V shed 0 bases and J shed 1 base, with 12 bases lying between them. Per the germline V gene, CDR1 is SQVTM and CDR2 is ANQGSEA. The CDR3 is 15 residues long. The CDR3 loop reads CSVEDQSGFNYGYTF. CDR3 coding DNA: TGCAGCGTTGAAGATCAGTCAGGCTTTAACTATGGCTACACCTTC.

This clonotype was picked up many times. The rearrangement joins TRBV5-1 to TRBJ2-1; D unclear. The CDR3 spans 16 residues. Per the germline V gene, CDR1 is SGHRS and CDR2 is YFSETQ. Trimming removed 0 bases from V and 5 bases from J, with 15 bases in between. CDR3 sequence: CASSLGTSKPNNEQFF. The CDR3 DNA is TGCGCCAGCAGCTTGGGGACCTCAAAGCCCAACAATGAGCAGTTCTTC.

This clonotype was recorded at least ten times. The CDR3 DNA reads TGCAGCGAAAGGGCTCTAGCAGGGGAGACCCAGTACTTC. Amino acids: CSERALAGETQYF. The rearrangement links TRBV29-1 to TRBJ2-5; D could derive from TRBD1 or TRBD2 (5 bases each). CDR3 length: 13 residues. Germline CDR1 is SQVTM and CDR2 is ANQGSEA. V lost 7 bases to trimming and J lost 5 bases, with 17 bases between them.